The clone carrying this T cell receptor beta chain was seen ten or more times. TCR beta CDR3 regions were amplified from RNA transcripts. The HTBI primer set served for first-round RT-PCR of the TCR CDR3. TCRdb re-analysed the multiplex PCR reads in MiXCR, keeping a single row per CDR3 protein. The sample has about 570,000 distinct CDR3 sequences, about 43% seen once. This sample was included in a study of T cells in Graves' hyperthyroidism and ophthalmopathy. Germline-derived CDR1 and CDR2 are SGHNT and YENEEA. Trimming shortened V by 0 bases and J by 1 base, and 9 bases separated the two germline ends. The CDR3 runs 15 residues.

V and J are TRBV11-3 and TRBJ1-1; no reliable D call. The TCR originated in an adult woman with Graves' disease, either hyperthyroidism or ophthalmopathy (not recorded which). Sequencing was carried out using peripheral blood or thyroid tissue (not recorded which). CDR3 DNA: TGTGCCAGCAGCTTAGAGATCGCAGAGAACACTGAAGCTTTCTTT. Its protein product is CASSLEIAENTEAFF.